This TCR beta chain derives from a study of vaccination effects on CD4 cells after COVID-19. Overall study context: Either the mRNA-1273 or the BNT162b2 vaccine was given to participants as two doses.

Note on this clone: The antigen is undetermined.

Under the ViraFEST assay, PBMC were stimulated with viral peptide pools so that antigen-specific CD4+ T cells expanded. Sequencing was performed afterwards. Following 10 days of culture, CD4+ T cells were isolated. Testing of the vaccine recipients showed negative nucleocapsid antibodies and no prior SARS-CoV-2 infection. Around 2.1 million PBMC per well were cultured with 8.5 to 10 IU/ml IL-2 and about 10 ug/ml peptides. Libraries were prepared by immunoSEQ multiplex PCR; TCRdb keeps only in-frame clonotypes and omits some of them. This sample has around 45,000 clones; around 78% occur once, and the top ten carry 10% to 12%. Broader study findings: Cross-reaction with common cold coronaviruses was seen in only 1 of 255 vaccine-induced clones from healthy vaccinees.

The sequencing here drew on CD4+ T cells from PBMCs cultured with SARS-CoV-2 spike peptides, taken before COVID-19 vaccination. The TCR sequence derives from a human donor who received a COVID-19 vaccine.

In DNA form, the CDR3 reads TGCGCCAGCAGCCAAGATGTCAGTGATCAGCCCCAGCATTTT. Translation gives CASSQDVSDQPQHF. This rearrangement joins TRBV4-1 to TRBJ1-5, with D unresolved. The CDR3 loop spans 14 amino acids. Trimming removed 0 bases at V and 5 bases at J, with 8 bases between. CDR1 MGHRA and CDR2 YSYEKL come from the germline V gene.